This T cell receptor beta chain was retrieved from a study of cytomegalovirus exposure and HLA in healthy donors. The ends lost 3 bases at V and 7 bases at J; junction bases unmatched: 8. The germline gives CDR1 KGHSH, CDR2 LQKENI. The length of the CDR3 is 17 residues. Both 60 Vbeta primers and 13 Jbeta primers went into the PCR. TCRdb's table, derived via immunoSEQ multiplex PCR, lists solely in-frame clones and lacks some. The sample includes approximately 120,000 clones, roughly 82% of them seen just once. A note on this clone: Its antigen remains unidentified.

Study observations and caveats: The productive fraction for most TCR beta V segments was about 87% or about 30% in an earlier analysis.

The material sequenced was PBMCs. The receptor was isolated from a man aged 35 to 55 in good health and CMV-seropositive. V usage is TRBV18 and J usage is TRBJ2-1, with TRBD2 matching over 14 bases. CDR3 in amino acids: CASSPSTSGGVWNEQFF. The CDR3, as DNA: TGTGCCAGCTCACCGTCGACTAGCGGGGGGGTGTGGAATGAGCAGTTCTTC.